The sequence of this T cell receptor (beta chain) was determined in a study of T-cell memory formation after mild COVID-19. Study-level information: TCR clusters were mostly confined to one donor each. General study points: Whether day 37 second-wave clones are SARS-CoV-2-specific was not confirmed. Clones shrinking from day 15 to 85 showed even CD4/CD8 mixes; later expanders tilted CD4+.

This CDR3 comprises 13 residues. Germline lookup yields CDR1 MNHEY and CDR2 SVGAGI. V was clipped by 0 bases and J by 4 bases; unmatched bases: 0. MiXCR, run by TCRdb on the 5' RACE reads, gives a single entry per CDR3 protein. Among about 130,000 distinct CDR3 sequences listed, more than 15% were seen once. This clonotype appeared many times. As yet, its antigen is unknown. This chain joins TRBV6-5 and TRBJ2-7, with 7 bases fitting TRBD2. The sequence was obtained from a man aged 18 to 29 who had mild COVID-19 (a few samples of this study predate the infection). Cell type and time point are not known. The sequenced sample consisted of PBMCs or a T cell subset sorted from them (not recorded which). The CDR3 DNA reads TGTGCCAGCAGTTACTCGCGGGGGTACGAGCAGTACGTC. Its translation: CASSYSRGYEQYV.